This passage covers 27 T cell receptor beta chains from one sample sequenced in a study of PD-1 blockade in classical Hodgkin lymphoma. Sequencing used immunoSEQ multiplex PCR; TCRdb keeps in-frame clones, though not all of them. Among more than 45,000 clones, just under 75% were seen once, and the ten largest hold about 15%. Each patient's relapse followed autologous stem cell transplantation, and brentuximab vedotin exposure varied. Here the sequenced sample was peripheral blood mononuclear cells (PBMCs), taken before the second cycle of nivolumab. The receptor source for this set is a human donor with classical Hodgkin lymphoma.

The CDR3 protein is CAWSVPPPAYEQYF. The DNA of the CDR3 is TGTGCCTGGAGTGTCCCCCCTCCTGCGTACGAGCAGTACTTC. The chain uses TRBV30 and TRBJ2-7; D call uncertain. Germline V lookup: CDR1 GTSNPN, CDR2 SVGIG (reference sequence). CDR3 length: 14 amino acids. V was shortened by 0 bases and J by 4 bases, with 13 bases between the two germline ends.

The gene calls are TRBV7-2 and TRBJ2-7, with a possible D match to TRBD2 (6 bases). From germline, CDR1 is SGHTA and CDR2 FQGNSA. This CDR3 is 15 amino acids long. Trimming took off 1 base at V and 4 bases at J, with 14 bases between the two ends. CDR3 region: CASSLVGAGRYEQYF. Here the CDR3 DNA reads TGTGCCAGCAGCTTAGTCGGGGCAGGGAGGTACGAGCAGTACTTC. The whole variable domain, remainder taken from reference TRBV7-2 and TRBJ2-7, is GAGVSQSPSNKVTEKGKDVELRCDPISGHTALYWYRQSLGQGLEFLIYFQGNSAPDKSGLPSDRFSAERTGGSVSTLTIQRTQQEDSAVYLCASSLVGAGRYEQYFGPGTRLTVT.

This chain uses TRBV6-1 with TRBJ1-5; D unclear. Germline CDR1 reads MNHNS; CDR2 reads SASEGT. The V end lost 7 bases, the J end lost 1 base, and 14 bases lay between the germline ends. This CDR3 region has 15 residues. CDR3 in amino acids: CASIPTLGSNQPQHF. Written as DNA, the CDR3 is TGTGCCAGCATACCGACCCTAGGAAGCAATCAGCCCCAGCATTTT.

This clone is classed as medium-sized. CDR3 DNA sequence: TGTGCCAGCAGCCTCCAGGCCACAGATACGCAGTATTTT. It yields the protein CASSLQATDTQYF. The genes are TRBV7-3 and TRBJ2-3; D unresolved. V lost 5 bases, J lost 2 bases, and 8 bases lay in between. This CDR3 contains 13 residues. Germline lookup yields CDR1 SGHTA and CDR2 FQGTGA.

The V and J genes are TRBV29-1 and TRBJ2-7; D is perhaps TRBD2 (6 bases). The CDR3 totals 13 residues. Germline CDR1 reads SQVTM; CDR2 reads ANQGSEA. Trimming pared 4 bases from V and 3 bases from J, leaving 13 bases between. DNA of the CDR3: TGCAGCGTTGCCAGGAGGGAAGGCTACGAGCAGTACTTC. Its protein is CSVARREGYEQYF.

This rearrangement joins TRBV28 to TRBJ2-7, with TRBD2 matching over 8 bases. Trimming at V came to 5 bases and at J to 3 bases, leaving 9 bases not matched to a gene. Per the germline V gene, CDR1 is MDHEN and CDR2 is SYDVKM. The CDR3 is made up of 15 amino acids. CDR3 protein: CASSPPGRGDYEQYF. In nucleotides, the CDR3 is TGTGCCAGCAGTCCCCCTGGGCGGGGGGACTACGAGCAGTACTTC.

This clone was counted only a few times. This chain links TRBV29-1 with TRBJ1-5; D is perhaps TRBD1 (5 bases). Trimming removed 6 bases from V and 0 bases from J, with 15 bases in between. The CDR3 sequence is 15 residues long. CDR1 is SQVTM, CDR2 ANQGSEA, per germline. As DNA, the CDR3 is TGCAGCGTGGCCCTGGGGCAGGGTAGCAATCAGCCCCAGCATTTT. Its protein product is CSVALGQGSNQPQHF.

The V and J genes are TRBV18 and TRBJ1-1, with 8 bases that match TRBD1. Germline loops: CDR1 KGHSH, CDR2 LQKENI. J was trimmed by 1 base and V by 5 bases; bases with no gene match: 3. The CDR3 runs 14 residues. CDR3 sequence reads: CASSTTGENTEAFF. In nucleotides, the CDR3 is TGTGCCAGCTCAACGACAGGGGAGAACACTGAAGCTTTCTTT.

The V gene is TRBV7-2, the J gene TRBJ2-5, with D possibly TRBD1 on 6 matching bases. CDR1 and CDR2 (germline): SGHTA, FQGNSA. The CDR3 consists of 14 residues. V was cut by 1 base and J by 5 bases, with 11 bases left in between. The CDR3 nucleotides read TGTGCCAGCAGCTTAGGTGGGGGCGGGGAGACCCAGTACTTC. Translated, it gives CASSLGGGGETQYF.

The CDR3 loop is CASSPSQGSNQPQHF. CDR3 in DNA: TGCGCCAGCAGCCCTTCACAGGGTAGCAATCAGCCCCAGCATTTT. This chain uses TRBV5-1 with TRBJ1-5; TRBD1 might be the D (6 bases). Trimming took off 4 bases at V and 0 bases at J, with 11 bases between the two ends. Per the germline V gene, CDR1 is SGHRS and CDR2 is YFSETQ. This CDR3 region has 15 residues.

This chain uses TRBV28 with TRBJ2-7; 14 nucleotides align to TRBD2. Trimming took 5 bases from V and 3 from J; bases not matched to a gene: 18. Looked up from germline, CDR1 is MDHEN and CDR2 is SYDVKM. This CDR3 is 20 amino acids long. This chain's CDR3 is CASSVPGHLTSGRARYEQYF. CDR3 in DNA: TGTGCCAGCAGTGTGCCGGGACACCTGACTAGCGGGAGGGCCCGCTACGAGCAGTACTTC.

This clone occurred a few times. The rearrangement links TRBV5-5 to TRBJ1-2, with 7 positions matching TRBD1. The CDR3 is 18 residues long. The germline V gene encodes CDR1 SGHKS and CDR2 YYEKEE (reference sequence). V was clipped by 3 bases and J by 4 bases; unmatched bases: 18. CDR3 residues: CASSWGRDRQPISYGYTF. DNA of the CDR3: TGTGCCAGCAGCTGGGGACGGGACAGACAACCCATATCCTATGGCTACACCTTC.

CDR3 nucleotide sequence: TGTGCCAGCAGTTGGACTAGCGGTGAAAACAATGAGCAGTTCTTC. As protein: CASSWTSGENNEQFF. V is TRBV6-1 and J is TRBJ2-1; 10 positions match TRBD2. Germline loops: CDR1 MNHNS, CDR2 SASEGT. The CDR3 sequence is 15 residues long. The V and J ends lost 5 bases and 5 bases, in that order; junction bases with no gene match: 6.

The genes are TRBV21-1 and TRBJ1-2; the D call in the table, TRBD1, was not verified against the DNA. TRBV21-1 is annotated as a pseudogene. CDR3 size: 19 residues. The DNA of the CDR3 is TGTGCCAGCAGCCCTTCAGTCGAGGACAGGGGCCCGCTCGGGAGAAGCTACACCTTC. Its protein product is CASSPSVEDRGPLGRSYTF.

This chain connects TRBV6-1 to TRBJ1-3; 8 nucleotides line up with TRBD1. Germline V gives CDR1 MNHNS, CDR2 SASEGT. V trimming: 5 bases; J trimming: 4 bases; junction bases outside the gene matches: 7. The CDR3 spans 15 residues. DNA of the CDR3: TGTGCCAGCAGTTTGACAGGGGAGAGGGGAAACACCATATATTTT. It yields the protein CASSLTGERGNTIYF.

The gene calls are TRBV6-5 and TRBJ2-7, with D tentatively TRBD1 (6 bases). The CDR3 contains 14 residues. Looked up from germline, CDR1 is MNHEY and CDR2 is SVGAGI. V was pared by 6 bases and J by 0 bases, with 12 bases between. The CDR3, as DNA: TGTGCCAGCAGGGGACCGGGACACTCCTACGAGCAGTACTTC. Translation gives CASRGPGHSYEQYF.

In this sample, this clone turned up once. At one of its ends the junction is not consistent with the germline gene, which may arise from a read error. The chain recombines TRBV20-1 with TRBJ1-1; no reliable D call. The length of the CDR3 is 10 residues. Germline CDR1 is DFQATT and CDR2 is SNEGSKA (reference sequence). CDR3 sequence: CSASQVRLIF. DNA of the CDR3: TGCAGTGCTAGTCAGGTCAGGCTCATCTTT.

This rearrangement joins TRBV19 to TRBJ2-7, with TRBD1 matching 9 bases. The CDR3 consists of 15 residues. From germline, CDR1 is LNHDA and CDR2 SQIVND (reference sequence). The ends lost 6 bases at V and 2 bases at J; junction bases unmatched: 8. CDR3 DNA sequence: TGTGCCAGTAGCCGGACAGGGGTTGTCCCCTACGAGCAGTACTTC. It yields the protein CASSRTGVVPYEQYF.

The V call is TRBV21-1, the J call TRBJ2-6; TRBD2, the table's D call, was not compared with the DNA. TRBV21-1 is deemed a pseudogene. CDR3 length: 17 residues. The CDR3 nucleotides are TGTGCCAGCAGGGACGCGGGGGGAACCTCTGGGGCCAACGTCCTGACTTTC. Its protein product is CASRDAGGTSGANVLTF.

V gene TRBV29-1 combines with J gene TRBJ1-5; maybe TRBD1 (6 bases). In germline, CDR1 is SQVTM, CDR2 ANQGSEA. Between the trimmed V and J ends, which lost 5 bases and 4 bases, there was a span of 15 bases. The CDR3 has 14 amino acids. The CDR3 is CSVQLTGRNQPQHF. The CDR3 DNA reads as TGCAGCGTTCAGCTCACAGGGAGGAATCAGCCCCAGCATTTT.

V usage is TRBV6-5 and J usage is TRBJ2-1; unclear D gene. Germline values: CDR1 MNHEY, CDR2 SVGAGI. The CDR3 extends over 14 amino acids. V was trimmed by 6 bases and J by 2 bases, leaving 11 bases between them. The DNA of the CDR3 is TGTGCCAGCAGCGGAAAGGGAACCTACAATGAGCAGTTCTTC. Translation gives CASSGKGTYNEQFF.

The chain employs TRBV7-8 and TRBJ1-3; D unclear. The length of the CDR3 is 15 residues. Trimming took 3 bases from V and 0 from J, leaving 9 bases between them. In germline, CDR1 is SGHVS, CDR2 FQNEAQ. DNA for the CDR3: TGTGCCAGCAGCTTCCGGGTCCTCTCTGGAAACACCATATATTTT. This sequence encodes CASSFRVLSGNTIYF.

This chain connects TRBV27 to TRBJ2-7; D perhaps matches TRBD1 (6 bases). CDR3 size: 14 residues. V was clipped by 6 bases and J by 2 bases, with 14 bases between them. Germline V gene lookup returns CDR1 MNHEY and CDR2 SMNVEV (reference sequence). In DNA form, the CDR3 reads TGTGCCAGCAGGGGTTTCGGGACAACCTACGAGCAGTACTTC. Residues: CASRGFGTTYEQYF.

The V and J genes are TRBV6-4 and TRBJ2-3; 8 nucleotides line up with TRBD2. CDR1 is MRHNA, CDR2 SNTAGT, per germline. J lost 2 bases, V lost 5 bases, and 6 bases had no gene match. There are 15 residues in the CDR3. The DNA for the CDR3 is TGTGCCAGCAGTCCAACTAGCGGAAACACAGATACGCAGTATTTT. As protein: CASSPTSGNTDTQYF.

This clone was counted between two and nine times. V and J are TRBV7-2 and TRBJ2-1, with 10 bases matching TRBD2. Trimming removed 1 base from V and 9 bases from J; junction bases left unmatched: 6. The CDR3 consists of 15 residues. Germline V CDR1 and CDR2: SGHTA, FQGNSA. In DNA form, the CDR3 reads TGTGCCAGCAGCTTAGAACTAGCGGGATGGGGTGAGCAGTTCTTC. This translates into CASSLELAGWGEQFF.

The gene calls are TRBV7-3 and TRBJ1-1; perhaps TRBD1 as D (5 bases). There are 13 residues in the CDR3. Germline V gives CDR1 SGHTA, CDR2 FQGTGA. Trimming pared 2 bases from V and 4 bases from J, leaving 8 bases between. The CDR3 here is CASSLEGSTEAFF. The CDR3, as DNA: TGTGCCAGCAGCTTAGAGGGGAGCACTGAAGCTTTCTTT.

This chain connects TRBV6-4 to TRBJ2-2; maybe TRBD2 (6 bases). V was trimmed by 3 bases and J by 5 bases, leaving 10 bases between them. CDR1 is MRHNA and CDR2 is SNTAGT in the germline V gene. CDR3 size: 14 residues. The CDR3 DNA reads as TGTGCCAGCAGTGATACTAGCAGAACCGGGGAGCTGTTTTTT. Protein product: CASSDTSRTGELFF.